Below, one T cell receptor beta chain is given with its context. This record belongs to a study of blood T cell repertoires in COVID-19. Per germline, CDR1 SGHDN and CDR2 FVKESK. Trimming removed 4 bases from V and 7 bases from J; junction bases left unmatched: 4. This CDR3 contains 15 residues. Only in-frame clones appear in the TCRdb table, and some are missing; sequencing was by immunoSEQ multiplex PCR. The sample includes around 67,000 clones, approximately 82% of them seen just once. This sequence joins TRBV14 and TRBJ1-4; TRBD1 aligns across 12 bases. Input material: peripheral blood. The source of this sequence is a man older than 75 with active COVID-19. The CDR3 sequence is CASSRGTGGGEKLFF. In DNA, the CDR3 is TGTGCCAGCAGCCGAGGGACAGGGGGCGGTGAAAAACTGTTTTTT.